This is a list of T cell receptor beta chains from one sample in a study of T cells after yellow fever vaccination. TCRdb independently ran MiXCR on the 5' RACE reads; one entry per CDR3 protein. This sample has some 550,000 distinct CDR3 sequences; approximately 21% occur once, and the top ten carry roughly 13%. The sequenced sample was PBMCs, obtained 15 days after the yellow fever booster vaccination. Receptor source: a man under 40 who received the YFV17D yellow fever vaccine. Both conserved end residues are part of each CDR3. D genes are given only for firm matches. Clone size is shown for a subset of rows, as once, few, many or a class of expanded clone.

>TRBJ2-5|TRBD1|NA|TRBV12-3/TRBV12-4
CASSLGGTGWETQYF
TGTGCCAGCAGTTTGGGCGGGACAGGGTGGGAGACCCAGTACTTC
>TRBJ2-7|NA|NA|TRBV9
CASSLTGRSGYEQYF
TGTGCCAGCAGCCTTACCGGCAGGTCTGGGTACGAGCAGTACTTC
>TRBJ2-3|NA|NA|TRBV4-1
CASSQRGVDTQYF
TGCGCCAGCAGCCAAAGAGGGGTGGATACGCAGTATTTT
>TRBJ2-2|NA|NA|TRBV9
CASSPGHGNTGELFF
TGTGCCAGCAGCCCCGGACACGGGAACACCGGGGAGCTGTTTTTT
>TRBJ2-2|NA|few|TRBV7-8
CASSLATTNTGELFF
TGTGCCAGCAGCTTAGCCACAACGAACACCGGGGAGCTGTTTTTT
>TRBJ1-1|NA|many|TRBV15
CATSRYGGFGEAFF
TGTGCCACCAGCAGATACGGGGGTTTTGGTGAAGCTTTCTTT
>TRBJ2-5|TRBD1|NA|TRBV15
CATSRSRDRAETQYF
TGTGCCACCAGCAGATCCCGGGACAGGGCAGAGACCCAGTACTTC
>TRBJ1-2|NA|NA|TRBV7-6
CASSPLNYGYTF
TGTGCCAGCAGCCCCCTTAACTATGGCTACACCTTC
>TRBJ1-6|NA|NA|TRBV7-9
CASSLRGNSPLHF
TGTGCCAGCAGCTTACGGGGGAATTCACCCCTCCACTTT
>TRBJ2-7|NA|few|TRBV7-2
CASSAQGRMAGYEQYF
TGTGCCAGCAGCGCCCAGGGACGGATGGCGGGATACGAGCAGTACTTC
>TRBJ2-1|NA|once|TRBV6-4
CASSVVGQEEQFF
TGTGCCAGCAGTGTTGTGGGACAAGAGGAGCAGTTCTTC
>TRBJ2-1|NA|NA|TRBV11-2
CASSLVGGNDEQFF
TGTGCCAGCAGCTTAGTGGGGGGTAACGATGAGCAGTTCTTC
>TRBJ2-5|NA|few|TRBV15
CATSPPGLLQETQYF
TGTGCCACCAGCCCCCCCGGACTTTTGCAAGAGACCCAGTACTTC
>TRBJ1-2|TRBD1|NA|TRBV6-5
CASSYRQGLDGFTF
TGTGCCAGCAGTTACCGACAGGGATTGGATGGCTTCACCTTC
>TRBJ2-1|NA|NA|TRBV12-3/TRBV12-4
CASSSLTENEQFF
TGTGCCAGCAGTTCCCTGACCGAGAATGAGCAGTTCTTC
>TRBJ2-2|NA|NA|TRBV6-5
CASSSLAIGRTGELFF
TGTGCCAGCAGTTCCCTAGCGATAGGGAGGACCGGGGAGCTGTTTTTT
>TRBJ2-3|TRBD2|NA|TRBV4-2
CASSQEASGSTDTQYF
TGTGCCAGCAGCCAGGAGGCTAGCGGGAGCACAGATACGCAGTATTTT
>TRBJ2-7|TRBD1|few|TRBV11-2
CASSVGGTGFEQYF
TGTGCCAGCAGCGTAGGCGGGACAGGGTTCGAGCAGTACTTC
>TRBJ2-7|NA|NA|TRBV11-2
CASSLFATFGTYEQYF
TGTGCCAGCAGCTTATTCGCGACGTTCGGCACCTACGAGCAGTACTTC
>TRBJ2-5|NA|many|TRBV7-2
CASSLRPETQYF
TGTGCCAGCAGCTTACGGCCCGAGACCCAGTACTTC
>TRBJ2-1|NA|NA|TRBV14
CASSQASVYNEQFF
TGTGCCAGTAGTCAGGCTAGCGTCTACAATGAGCAGTTCTTC
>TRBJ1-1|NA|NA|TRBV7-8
CASSLGPGLTEAFF
TGTGCCAGCAGCTTAGGGCCGGGTTTAACTGAAGCTTTCTTT
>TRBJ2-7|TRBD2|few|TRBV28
CASSLGTSGFPYEQYF
TGTGCCAGCAGTTTAGGGACTAGCGGTTTCCCCTACGAGCAGTACTTC
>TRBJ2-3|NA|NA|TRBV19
CASSINSDTQYF
TGTGCCAGTAGTATCAACTCAGATACGCAGTATTTT
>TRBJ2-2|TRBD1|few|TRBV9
CASSSDRVKNTGELFF
TGTGCCAGCAGCTCGGACAGGGTAAAGAACACCGGGGAGCTGTTTTTT
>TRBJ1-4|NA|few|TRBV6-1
CASSVWVLETNEKLFF
TGTGCCAGCAGTGTCTGGGTCCTCGAAACTAATGAAAAACTGTTTTTT
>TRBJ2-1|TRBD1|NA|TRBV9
CASSSRTGEYEQFF
TGTGCCAGCAGTTCACGGACAGGGGAATATGAGCAGTTCTTC
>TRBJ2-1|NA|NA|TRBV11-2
CASSLVSLTDITDSYNEQFF
TGTGCCAGCAGCTTAGTTTCGTTGACAGACATTACGGACTCCTACAATGAGCAGTTCTTC
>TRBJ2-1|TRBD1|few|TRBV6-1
CASSPGQGAKNEQFF
TGTGCCAGCAGTCCCGGACAGGGGGCTAAAAATGAGCAGTTCTTC
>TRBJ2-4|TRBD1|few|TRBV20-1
CSAFGQGQNIQYF
TGCAGTGCTTTCGGACAGGGACAAAACATTCAGTACTTC
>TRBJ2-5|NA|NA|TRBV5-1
CASSFYPGSQETQYF
TGCGCCAGCAGCTTCTACCCCGGGTCCCAAGAGACCCAGTACTTC
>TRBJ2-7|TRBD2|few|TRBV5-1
CASSLALAGEQYF
TGCGCCAGCAGCTTGGCACTAGCGGGCGAGCAGTACTTC
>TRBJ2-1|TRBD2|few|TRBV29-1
CSVGSTSDYNEQFF
TGCAGCGTTGGATCCACTAGCGACTACAATGAGCAGTTCTTC
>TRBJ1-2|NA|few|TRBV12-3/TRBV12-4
CASSFGRLGLNYGYTF
TGTGCCAGCAGTTTTGGCAGGCTTGGACTCAACTATGGCTACACCTTC
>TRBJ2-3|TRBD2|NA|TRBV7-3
CASSLKPGRAPDTQYF
TGTGCCAGCAGCTTAAAGCCCGGGAGGGCCCCGGATACGCAGTATTTT
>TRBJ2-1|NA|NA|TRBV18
CASSPPGRGRGGNEQFF
TGTGCCAGCTCACCACCGGGGCGAGGGAGAGGTGGCAATGAGCAGTTCTTC
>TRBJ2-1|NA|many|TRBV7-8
CASSPGINEQFF
TGTGCCAGCAGCCCCGGGATTAATGAGCAGTTCTTC
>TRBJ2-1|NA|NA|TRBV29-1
CSVDEGRYNEQFF
TGCAGCGTTGACGAGGGTAGATACAATGAGCAGTTCTTC
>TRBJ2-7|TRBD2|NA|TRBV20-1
CSANRGGATYEQYF
TGCAGTGCTAACCGGGGGGGGGCTACCTACGAGCAGTACTTC
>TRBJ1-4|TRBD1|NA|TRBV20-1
CSLRQGPNEKLFF
TGCAGTCTCAGACAGGGACCTAATGAAAAACTGTTTTTT
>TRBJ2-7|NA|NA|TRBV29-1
CSGTGEGYEQYF
TGCAGCGGCACAGGGGAGGGCTACGAGCAGTACTTC
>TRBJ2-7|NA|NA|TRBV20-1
CSARSGTSYEQYF
TGCAGTGCTAGGTCCGGGACCTCCTACGAGCAGTACTTC
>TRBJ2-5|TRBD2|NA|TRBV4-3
CASPGLARQETQYF
TGCGCCAGCCCGGGACTAGCGCGTCAAGAGACCCAGTACTTC
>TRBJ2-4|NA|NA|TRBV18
CASSPYGAGDIQYF
TGTGCCAGCTCACCGTATGGGGCCGGAGACATTCAGTACTTC
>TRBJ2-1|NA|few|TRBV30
CAWGEVTQFF
TGTGCCTGGGGCGAGGTAACACAGTTCTTC
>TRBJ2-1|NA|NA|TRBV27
CASSIGPDLTRYNEQFF
TGTGCCAGCAGTATCGGCCCCGACTTGACCAGATACAATGAGCAGTTCTTC
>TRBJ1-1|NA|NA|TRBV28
CASSLEEGRQAFF
TGTGCCAGCAGTTTAGAGGAGGGGCGACAAGCTTTCTTT
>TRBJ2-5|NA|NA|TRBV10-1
CASSESKAQYSVGTQYF
TGCGCCAGCAGTGAGTCGAAGGCACAGTACTCCGTCGGGACCCAGTACTTC
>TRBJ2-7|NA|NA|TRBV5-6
CASREPNSEQYF
TGTGCCAGCAGGGAGCCGAACTCCGAGCAGTACTTC
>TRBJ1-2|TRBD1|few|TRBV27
CASRRDRVDYGYTF
TGTGCCAGCAGGCGGGACAGGGTGGACTATGGCTACACCTTC
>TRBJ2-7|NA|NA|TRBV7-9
CASSPGSYNYEQYF
TGTGCCAGCAGCCCCGGGTCGTACAACTACGAGCAGTACTTC
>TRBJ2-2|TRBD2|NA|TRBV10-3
CAISSPEAAGVLTKHTTGELFF
TGTGCCATCAGCTCCCCCGAAGCGGCGGGAGTCCTTACGAAGCATACAACCGGGGAGCTGTTTTTT
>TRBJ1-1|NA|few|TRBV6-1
CATSDRRLYTEAFF
TGTGCCACATCGGACAGAAGATTGTACACTGAAGCTTTCTTT
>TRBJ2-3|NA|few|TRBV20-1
CSARLLKRAITDTQYF
TGCAGTGCTAGACTCCTCAAGCGGGCAATAACAGATACGCAGTATTTT
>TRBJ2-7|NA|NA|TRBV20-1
CSARGPPGTYEQYF
TGCAGTGCTAGAGGGCCCCCCGGGACCTACGAGCAGTACTTC
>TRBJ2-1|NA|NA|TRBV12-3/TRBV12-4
CASSLLGSGSSTGNEQFF
TGTGCCAGCAGTTTATTAGGATCCGGGTCCTCTACGGGCAATGAGCAGTTCTTC
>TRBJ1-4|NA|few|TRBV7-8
CASSLGAATNEKLFF
TGTGCCAGCAGCTTAGGGGCTGCAACTAATGAAAAACTGTTTTTT
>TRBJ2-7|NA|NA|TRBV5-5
CASSWANTYEQYF
TGTGCCAGCAGCTGGGCTAACACCTACGAGCAGTACTTC
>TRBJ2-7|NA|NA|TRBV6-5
CASSYKTGPTYEQYF
TGTGCCAGCAGTTACAAGACAGGTCCGACCTACGAGCAGTACTTC